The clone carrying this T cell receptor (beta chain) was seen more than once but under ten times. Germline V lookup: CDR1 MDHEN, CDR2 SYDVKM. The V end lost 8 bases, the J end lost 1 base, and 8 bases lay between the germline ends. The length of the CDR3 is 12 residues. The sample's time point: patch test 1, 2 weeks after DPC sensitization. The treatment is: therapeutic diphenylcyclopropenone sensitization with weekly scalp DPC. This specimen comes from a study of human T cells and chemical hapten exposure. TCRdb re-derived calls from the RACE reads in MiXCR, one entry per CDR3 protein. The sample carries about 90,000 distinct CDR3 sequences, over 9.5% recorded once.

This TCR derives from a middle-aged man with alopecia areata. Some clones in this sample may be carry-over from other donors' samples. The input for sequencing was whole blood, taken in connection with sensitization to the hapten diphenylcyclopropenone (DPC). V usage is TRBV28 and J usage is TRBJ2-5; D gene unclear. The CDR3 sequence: CASGDTQETQYF. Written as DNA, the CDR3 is TGTGCCAGCGGGGATACCCAAGAGACCCAGTACTTC.